The 9 T cell receptor beta chains reported below all come from one sample, sequenced in a study of shared clonotypes between healthy human individuals. Profiling relied on immunoSEQ multiplex PCR, and the TCRdb table lists in-frame clones only, not all of them. This table has approximately 1.9 million clones, approximately 92% appearing once. Naive-designated CD8 cells lacked CD45RO, were positively enriched for CCR7, and omitted terminally differentiated effector memory CD45RA+ cells. Source material: naive CD8+ T cells from PBMCs. All receptors derive from a man in his late teens or twenties in good health. Some clones in this sample may be carry-over from other donors' samples.

The chain carries TRBV27 and TRBJ1-5; 7 nucleotides align to TRBD1. CDR3 size: 15 residues. J was trimmed by 2 bases and V by 6 bases; bases with no gene match: 7. CDR1 is MNHEY, CDR2 SMNVEV, per germline (reference sequence). CDR3: CASSLGQVGNQPQHF. Written as DNA, the CDR3 is TGTGCCAGCAGCCTAGGACAGGTCGGCAATCAGCCCCAGCATTTT.

The chain uses TRBV10-3 and TRBJ1-1, with D hard to call. The CDR3 is 12 amino acids. Germline V gene sequence: CDR1 ENHRY, CDR2 SYGVKD. V was cut by 3 bases and J by 6 bases, with 8 bases left in between. The CDR3 region has the DNA TGTGCCATCAGTGATAGGTGGGCTGAAGCTTTCTTT. Its translation: CAISDRWAEAFF.

The chain recombines TRBV5-1 with TRBJ2-2, with a possible D match to TRBD2 (5 bases). There are 15 residues in the CDR3. Germline loops: CDR1 SGHRS, CDR2 YFSETQ. V lost 2 bases, J lost 0 bases, and 8 bases lay in between. CDR3 residues: CASSFASPNTGELFF. CDR3 bases: TGCGCCAGCAGCTTCGCTAGCCCGAACACCGGGGAGCTGTTTTTT.

The chain carries TRBV27 and TRBJ1-1, with D perhaps TRBD1 (5 bases). Between the trimmed V and J ends, which lost 4 bases and 7 bases, there was a span of 13 bases. The CDR3 sequence is 13 residues long. Germline CDR1 MNHEY, CDR2 SMNVEV (reference sequence). DNA for the CDR3: TGTGCCAGCAGTTGGCAGGGACGGAATGAAGCTTTCTTT. This gives the protein CASSWQGRNEAFF.

The chain carries TRBV7-9 and TRBJ1-2; D is undetermined. Germline V gene data show CDR1 as SEHNR and CDR2 as FQNEAQ (reference sequence). The length of the CDR3 is 11 residues. V lost 6 bases and J 6 bases, leaving 8 bases between the germline ends. This chain's CDR3 is CASSFSNGYTF. CDR3 DNA: TGTGCCAGCAGTTTCAGCAATGGCTACACCTTC.

The chain employs TRBV6-5 and TRBJ1-2, with D hard to call. The germline V gene encodes CDR1 MNHEY and CDR2 SVGAGI. The CDR3 extends over 13 amino acids. Deletions cut 6 bases from V and 2 bases from J, with 10 bases between. CDR3 sequence reads: CASSQPGNYGYTF. Written as DNA, the CDR3 is TGTGCCAGCAGCCAGCCGGGCAACTATGGCTACACCTTC.

CDR3 coding DNA: TGTGCCAGCAGTTTATTAGGTGTAGCGGGAGGTGCCTACGAGCAGTACTTC. Encoded protein: CASSLLGVAGGAYEQYF. The chain combines TRBV27 with TRBJ2-7; 10 nucleotides match TRBD2. The CDR3 contains 17 residues. The trim removed 1 base at V and 2 bases at J, leaving 8 bases unmatched. CDR1 and CDR2 (germline): MNHEY, SMNVEV (reference sequence).

The V gene is TRBV6-1, the J gene TRBJ1-3; D may be TRBD1 (5 bases). The CDR3 has 15 amino acids. Germline V gene data show CDR1 as MNHNS and CDR2 as SASEGT. Trimming left V 10 bases short and J 0 bases short, with 16 bases between. The DNA for the CDR3 is TGTGCCACCTATCCCCAGGGCTTCTCTGGAAACACCATATATTTT. As protein: CATYPQGFSGNTIYF.

V gene TRBV10-1 combines with J gene TRBJ2-3; possible D gene TRBD2, 5 bases. V was pared by 2 bases and J by 5 bases, with 11 bases between. The CDR3 is 14 amino acids. Germline CDR1 and CDR2: WNHNN and SYGVQD (reference sequence). In nucleotides, the CDR3 is TGCGCCAGCAGTGAGAGCTTAGAGGGAGATACGCAGTATTTT. Amino acids: CASSESLEGDTQYF.